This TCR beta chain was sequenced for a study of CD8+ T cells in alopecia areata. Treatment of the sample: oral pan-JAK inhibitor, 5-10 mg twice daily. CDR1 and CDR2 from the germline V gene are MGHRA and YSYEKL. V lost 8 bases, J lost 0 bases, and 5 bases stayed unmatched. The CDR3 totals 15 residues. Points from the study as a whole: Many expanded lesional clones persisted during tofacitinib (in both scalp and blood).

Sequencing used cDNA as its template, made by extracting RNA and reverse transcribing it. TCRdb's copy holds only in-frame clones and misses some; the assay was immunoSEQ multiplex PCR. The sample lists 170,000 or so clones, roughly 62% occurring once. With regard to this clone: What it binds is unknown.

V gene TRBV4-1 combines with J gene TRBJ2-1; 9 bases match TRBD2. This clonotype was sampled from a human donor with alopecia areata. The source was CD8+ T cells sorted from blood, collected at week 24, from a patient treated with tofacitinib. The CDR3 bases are TGCGCCAGCCTGGGAGCGGGGGGCTCCTACAATGAGCAGTTCTTC. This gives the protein CASLGAGGSYNEQFF.